This TCR beta chain was recovered during a study of blood T cell repertoires in COVID-19 (dated by TCRdb to between 2020 and 2021). For the study in its entirety: Samples covering the acute and convalescent phases of COVID-19 were provided by collaborators in the United States, Italy and Spain. The samples were drawn from the first 160 participants of the ongoing ImmuneRACE study and from over a thousand subjects provided by 6 global collaborators. A de-identified subject ID, COVID-19 status, age in years and sex were almost always included in the sample metadata. The prospective study material was composed of cDNA or gDNA derived from T cells, B-cell-depleted T cells, or PBMCs. The repertoires were made available in a free public database intended to serve as a resource for research on the immune response to SARS-CoV-2. The dataset comprised deeply sampled blood TCRbeta repertoires from subjects exposed to, actively infected with, or recovered from COVID-19. Where available, HLA class I and class II types were taken from metadata supplied by the sample provider and were not determined by assay-based typing. What the research found in general, with its limitations: How much clinical and demographic metadata was included differed by source and by participant, and the metadata was provided uncurated.

From the cysteine up to the phenylalanine, the CDR3 has a length of 15 residues. The read is trimmed to its CDR3 DNA, 45 bases read in frame from base 1. The germline V gene provides CDR1 SGHRS and CDR2 YFSETQ. V and J are truncated by 3 bases and 0 bases respectively, leaving an intervening sequence of 10 bases. On this clone: Its antigen remains undetermined. Per-base qualities were not stored, and no clone one base away is much larger.

The immunoSEQ Assay, a bias-controlled multiplex PCR, was used to amplify TCRbeta CDR3 regions from genomic DNA. The paper's data handling went like this. Nucleated cell counts per sample were estimated from amplification of reference gene primers within the assay. To quantify the absolute abundance of each unique TCRbeta CDR3 rearrangement, sequence reads were collapsed and filtered. For each sample, productive Simpson clonality was calculated as the square root of Simpson's diversity index over productive rearrangements. TCRdb provides this immuneACCESS table in a form limited to in-frame rearrangements. Some clones are lacking; in checked studies, under half of them reflect an unresolved V gene, and why the rest are absent is not known. V and J calls and clone size follow that table, whereas D and trimming were derived from the DNA. The sample data list just under 350,000 clones, and approximately 82% of these were observed just once. Together, the top ten hold 2.5% to 3% of the sample.

Whole blood was collected in K2EDTA tubes by collaborating institutions according to the institutions' own protocols. For TCRbeta analysis, collaborators shipped samples in one of three forms: frozen whole blood, isolated PBMCs, or DNA extracted from either of those sample types. The sequencing sample was made of peripheral blood. This sequence uses TRBV5-1 and TRBJ1-3, with TRBD1 perhaps the D gene, on 5 matching bases. The clonotype originates from a man aged 25 to 45 with active or convalescent COVID-19. CDR3 reads: CASSSGDFSGNTIYF. In nucleotides, the sequence is TGCGCCAGCAGCTCCGGGGACTTCTCTGGAAACACCATATATTTT.